These T cell receptor beta chains were read from a single sample in a study of blood T cell repertoires in COVID-19. Sequencing was performed with immunoSEQ multiplex PCR; in TCRdb, only in-frame clones are kept and a portion is missing. The data show about 62,000 clones, 85% to 90% seen once. The sequencing sample was made of peripheral blood. The receptors derive from a woman aged 60-75 years with COVID-19, enrolled during active disease. The CDR3 runs from the conserved cysteine through the conserved F or W. Fields, in order: V gene, clone size, D gene, J gene, CDR3 DNA, CDR3 protein. The D gene is left open where the match is weak. Some rows have no size entry. The others give once, few or many, or a class for an expanded clone.

>TRBV27|once|.|TRBJ1-4
TGTGCCAGCAGTTTTTTGGGGGCGGGTAATGAAAAACTGTTTTTT
CASSFLGAGNEKLFF
>TRBV6-1|.|.|TRBJ1-5
TGTGCCAGCAGTGAAGCGATCCCTGCAGGGCAGCCCCAGCATTTT
CASSEAIPAGQPQHF
>TRBV6-2/TRBV6-3|once|.|TRBJ2-2
TGTGCCAGCAGTTCGTACACCGGGGAGCTGTTTTTT
CASSSYTGELFF
>TRBV29-1|.|.|TRBJ1-3
TGCAGCGTTGCAAGGGGAACGGGAAACACCATATATTTT
CSVARGTGNTIYF
>TRBV11-2|once|TRBD2|TRBJ2-2
TGTGCCAGCAGCTTAGGAGGGAGTAGCGGGACTTTCACCGGGGAGCTGTTTTTT
CASSLGGSSGTFTGELFF
>TRBV27|.|TRBD2|TRBJ2-1
TGTGCCAGCAGCCCTGGACTAGCGGGAGGGCCTTTACGGCCGAAGCAGTTCTTC
CASSPGLAGGPLRPKQFF
>TRBV6-5|.|.|TRBJ1-3
TGTGCCACCAAGGGAGGATCTGGAAACACCATATATTTT
CATKGGSGNTIYF
>TRBV6-5|.|TRBD1|TRBJ1-1
TGTGCCAGCAGCAGACAGACAGGGGGCACTGAAGCTTTCTTT
CASSRQTGGTEAFF
>TRBV19|.|TRBD2|TRBJ2-7
TGTGCCAGTAGTCAAGTAGCGGGTTACGAGCAGTACTTC
CASSQVAGYEQYF
>TRBV5-6|.|.|TRBJ1-5
TGTGCCAGCAGCTTGGGAGGGGGAAGCAATCAGCCCCAGCATTTT
CASSLGGGSNQPQHF
>TRBV3-1/TRBV3-2|.|TRBD1|TRBJ1-5
TGTGCCAGCAGGGGGACAGGGGTGGGCCAGCCCCAGCATTTT
CASRGTGVGQPQHF
>TRBV10-3|.|.|TRBJ1-1
TGTGCCATCACCGAGACAGCGAACACTGAAGCTTTCTTT
CAITETANTEAFF
>TRBV6-2/TRBV6-3|.|.|TRBJ2-7
TGTGCCAGCAGTTATACACAGGGTAACGAGCAGTACTTC
CASSYTQGNEQYF
>TRBV6-2/TRBV6-3|.|TRBD2|TRBJ2-1
TGTGCCAGCAGCTCCATTGCGGGAGGCTACAATGAGCAGTTCTTC
CASSSIAGGYNEQFF
>TRBV27|.|.|TRBJ2-7
TGTGCCAGCAGTCGACAGGTATTCTCCTACGAGCAGTACTTC
CASSRQVFSYEQYF
>TRBV27|.|TRBD2|TRBJ2-1
TGTGCCAGTCAGACTAGCGCCTTGGACAATGAGCAGTTCTTC
CASQTSALDNEQFF
>TRBV5-5|.|.|TRBJ2-5
TGTGCCAGCAGCCACAAACCGGGACAGGCTAGCGGGAAAGGGGAGACCCAGTACTTC
CASSHKPGQASGKGETQYF
>TRBV24-1|.|.|TRBJ2-7
TGTGCCACCAGTGATTCGGGACTTCCTACCTACGAGCAGTACTTC
CATSDSGLPTYEQYF
>TRBV7-9|.|.|TRBJ1-5
TGTGCCAGCAGCACCGGAAGTTCCGCGCGGCAACAGCCCCAGCATTTT
CASSTGSSARQQPQHF
>TRBV7-2|.|.|TRBJ2-7
TGTGCCAGCAGCTTATTTGGAGACGAGCAGTACTTC
CASSLFGDEQYF
>TRBV30|once|.|TRBJ2-7
TGTGCCTGGAGTATGGGGGAGGCCGAGCAGTACTTC
CAWSMGEAEQYF
>TRBV7-2|few|.|TRBJ1-6
TGTGCCAGCAGCTACGGGGGGGCAGGGTCTAGCTCCTATAATTCACCCCTCCACTTT
CASSYGGAGSSSYNSPLHF
>TRBV30|.|.|TRBJ2-7
TGTGCCTGGAGTGTTGCCCTAAGCTCCTACGAGCAGTACTTC
CAWSVALSSYEQYF
>TRBV24-1|.|TRBD2|TRBJ2-1
TGTGCCACCGCGACTAGCGGGATTCTCGATGAGCAGTTCTTC
CATATSGILDEQFF
>TRBV27|.|.|TRBJ2-3
TGTGCCAGCAGTTTGTCCCTAGTATCGGATACGCAGTATTTT
CASSLSLVSDTQYF
>TRBV6-5|few|.|TRBJ2-2
TGTGCCAGCATACGGACTACCACTACCGGGGAGCTGTTTTTT
CASIRTTTTGELFF
>TRBV7-8|.|.|TRBJ2-5
TGTGCCAGCAGCTTCGGGGAGACCCAGTACTTC
CASSFGETQYF
>TRBV11-3|.|TRBD1|TRBJ1-5
TGTGCCAGCAGCTTAGTCCGCGACAGGGGCTATCAGCCCCAGCATTTT
CASSLVRDRGYQPQHF
>TRBV30|.|.|TRBJ2-7
TGTGCCTGGAGTGTAGGTAGCGGTCATGGCTCCTACGAGCAGTACTTC
CAWSVGSGHGSYEQYF
>TRBV2|once|.|TRBJ1-6
TGTGCCAGCAGTGACGGTTCCTCGAGCTCCTATAATTCACCCCTCCACTTT
CASSDGSSSSYNSPLHF
>TRBV6-5|.|.|TRBJ2-3
TGTGCCAGCAGTCCCCGTAGAGATACGCAGTATTTT
CASSPRRDTQYF
>TRBV24-1|.|TRBD1|TRBJ1-5
TGTGCCACCAGTGCAGGAGGGACAGTAATTCAGCCCCAGCATTTT
CATSAGGTVIQPQHF
>TRBV5-1|.|TRBD1|TRBJ2-5
TGCGCCAGCAGCTTGAGACAGGGGGATGGTGAGACCCAGTACTTC
CASSLRQGDGETQYF
>TRBV10-3|.|TRBD1|TRBJ1-2
TGTGCCATACAGGGGAACTATGGCTACACCTTC
CAIQGNYGYTF
>TRBV15|.|TRBD2|TRBJ2-1
TGTGCCACCAGCAGGGGCCTAGCGGGGACCTACAATGAGCAGTTCTTC
CATSRGLAGTYNEQFF
>TRBV24-1|.|TRBD1|TRBJ2-7
TGTGCCACCAGTGACTCTGGCAGAGGACAGGGGCTGTACTTC
CATSDSGRGQGLYF
>TRBV6-6|.|TRBD2|TRBJ2-1
TGTGCCAGCAGTTACTCGAGTAGCGGGAGGGATGAGCAGTTCTTC
CASSYSSSGRDEQFF
>TRBV12-3/TRBV12-4|.|TRBD1|TRBJ1-2
TGTGCCAGCAGTCGGACAGGGTGGCATGGCTACACCTTC
CASSRTGWHGYTF
>TRBV2|.|TRBD1|TRBJ1-1
TGTGCCAGGAGTACAGGGGTCGCTGAAGCTTTCTTT
CARSTGVAEAFF
>TRBV4-1|.|.|TRBJ2-7
TGCGCCAGCAGCCAAGACAGAGGGCTTAACTACGAGCAGTACTTC
CASSQDRGLNYEQYF
>TRBV25-1|.|.|TRBJ1-6
TGTGCCAGCAGTGGACCTACGACAGGTTCCTCACCCCTCCACTTT
CASSGPTTGSSPLHF
>TRBV28|.|TRBD1|TRBJ2-7
TGTGCCAGCAGTTTCTCCGGGACAGCCTGGGGGTACTTC
CASSFSGTAWGYF
>TRBV5-8|.|TRBD1|TRBJ2-7
TGTGCCAGCAGCTTACAGGGGTTCAACGAGCAGTACTTC
CASSLQGFNEQYF
>TRBV19|.|.|TRBJ1-3
TGTGCCAGTAGTAGAGACGGGAGCTCTGGAAACACCATATATTTT
CASSRDGSSGNTIYF
>TRBV18|.|.|TRBJ2-5
TGTGCCAGCTCATCGACAGTACAAGAGACCCAGTACTTC
CASSSTVQETQYF
>TRBV14|.|.|TRBJ2-5
TGTGCCAGCAGCCTGACAGGTCTGGGAGAGACCCAGTACTTC
CASSLTGLGETQYF
>TRBV15|once|.|TRBJ1-4
TGTGCCACCAGCTCAGGGGCTAGGGAAAAACTGTTTTTT
CATSSGAREKLFF
>TRBV29-1|.|TRBD1|TRBJ1-3
TGCAGCGTTCTGACAGGGGGAGGAGAAAACACCATATATTTT
CSVLTGGGENTIYF
>TRBV21-1|few|.|TRBJ2-7
TGTGCCAGCAGCAAAGGGGCTAGCGGTTCCTACGAGCAGTACTTC
CASSKGASGSYEQYF
>TRBV18|.|.|TRBJ1-6
TGTGCCAGCTCTCAAGATTCTACAGTTAATTCACCCCTCCACTTT
CASSQDSTVNSPLHF
>TRBV9|.|.|TRBJ1-4
TGTGCCAGCAGCGTAGGGGCGGGGGGATACTCGAATGAAAAACTGTTTTTT
CASSVGAGGYSNEKLFF
>TRBV11-2|.|TRBD1|TRBJ1-1
TGTGCCAGCAGCACCCTTCCCGGGACAGGGGCTCTCACTGAAGCTTTCTTT
CASSTLPGTGALTEAFF
>TRBV24-1|.|.|TRBJ2-4
TGTGCCACCAGTGATTCCCCCTCGCGAAACATTCAGTACTTC
CATSDSPSRNIQYF
>TRBV5-1|.|.|TRBJ2-1
TGCGCCAGCAGCTTGGAAGCGTCTAGCTCCTACAATGAGCAGTTCTTC
CASSLEASSSYNEQFF
>TRBV19|.|TRBD2|TRBJ2-5
TGTGCCAGTAGTATGGTTGGACTAGCGGGAGGTGGGCAAGAGACCCAGTACTTC
CASSMVGLAGGGQETQYF
>TRBV7-9|.|TRBD2|TRBJ2-7
TGTGCCAGCAGCTTAGTGCTAGCGGGAAGGGGTAACGAGCAGTACTTC
CASSLVLAGRGNEQYF
>TRBV19|once|.|TRBJ1-4
TGTGCCAGTAGTGCCGGTGGAGTCAATGAAAAACTGTTTTTT
CASSAGGVNEKLFF
>TRBV6-2/TRBV6-3|.|.|TRBJ2-7
TGTGCCAGCAGTTACTCGACAGCTACCTCCTACGAGCAGTACTTC
CASSYSTATSYEQYF
>TRBV9|.|TRBD1|TRBJ2-2
TGTGCCAGCAGCGCCCGACAGGGCTTAACCGGGGAGCTGTTTTTT
CASSARQGLTGELFF